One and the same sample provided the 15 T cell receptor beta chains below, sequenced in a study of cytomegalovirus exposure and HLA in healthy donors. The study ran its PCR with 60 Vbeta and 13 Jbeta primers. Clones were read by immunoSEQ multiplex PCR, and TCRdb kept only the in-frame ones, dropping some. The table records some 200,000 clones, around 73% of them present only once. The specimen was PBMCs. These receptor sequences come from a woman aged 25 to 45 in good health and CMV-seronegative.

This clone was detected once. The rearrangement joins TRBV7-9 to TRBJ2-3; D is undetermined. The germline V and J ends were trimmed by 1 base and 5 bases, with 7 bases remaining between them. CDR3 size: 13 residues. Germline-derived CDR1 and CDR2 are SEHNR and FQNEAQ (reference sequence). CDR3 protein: CASSLGGIDTQYF. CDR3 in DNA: TGTGCCAGCAGCTTAGGAGGAATAGATACGCAGTATTTT.

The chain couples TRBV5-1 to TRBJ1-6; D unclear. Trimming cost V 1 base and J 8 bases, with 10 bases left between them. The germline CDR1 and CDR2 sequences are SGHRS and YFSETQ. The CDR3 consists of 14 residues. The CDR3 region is CASSLRVLDSPLHF. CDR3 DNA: TGCGCCAGCAGCTTGAGAGTTCTGGATTCACCCCTCCACTTT. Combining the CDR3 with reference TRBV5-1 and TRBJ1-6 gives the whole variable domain KAGVTQTPRYLIKTRGQQVTLSCSPISGHRSVSWYQQTPGQGLQFLFEYFSETQRNKGNFPGRFSGRQFSNSRSEMNVSTLELGDSALYLCASSLRVLDSPLHFGNGTRLTVT.

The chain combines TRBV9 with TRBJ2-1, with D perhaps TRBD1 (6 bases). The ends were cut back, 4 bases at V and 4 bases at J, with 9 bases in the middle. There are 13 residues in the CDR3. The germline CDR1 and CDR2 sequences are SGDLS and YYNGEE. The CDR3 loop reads CASSSQGYNEQFF. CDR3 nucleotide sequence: TGTGCCAGCAGCTCCCAGGGGTACAATGAGCAGTTCTTC. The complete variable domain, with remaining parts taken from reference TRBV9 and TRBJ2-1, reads DSGVTQTPKHLITATGQRVTLRCSPRSGDLSVYWYQQSLDQGLQFLIQYYNGEERAKGNILERFSAQQFPDLHSELNLSSLELGDSALYFCASSSQGYNEQFFGPGTRLTVL.

CDR3 amino acids: CAIKEGATEAFF. For the CDR3, the DNA is TGTGCCATCAAGGAAGGAGCCACTGAAGCTTTCTTT. The chain links TRBV10-3 to TRBJ1-1; D gene unclear. CDR1 and CDR2 from the germline V gene are ENHRY and SYGVKD. This CDR3 region has 12 residues. The V gene lost 7 bases and the J gene lost 4 bases, with 10 bases spanning the gap.

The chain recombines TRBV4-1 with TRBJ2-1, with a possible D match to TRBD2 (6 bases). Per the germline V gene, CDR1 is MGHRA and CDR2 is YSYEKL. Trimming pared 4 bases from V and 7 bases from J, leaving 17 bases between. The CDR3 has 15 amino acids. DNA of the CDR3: TGCGCCAGCAGCCCTTCTCACGGGAGTGGTAATGAGCAGTTCTTC. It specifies CASSPSHGSGNEQFF.

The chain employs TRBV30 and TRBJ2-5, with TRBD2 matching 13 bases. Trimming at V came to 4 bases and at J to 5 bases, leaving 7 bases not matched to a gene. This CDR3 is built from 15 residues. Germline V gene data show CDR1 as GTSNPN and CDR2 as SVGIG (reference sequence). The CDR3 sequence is CAWTELAGGPETQYF. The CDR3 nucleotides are TGTGCCTGGACCGAACTAGCGGGGGGGCCGGAGACCCAGTACTTC.

This chain's CDR3 is CASSPNEAEAFF. CDR3 bases: TGTGCCAGCAGCCCCAACGAGGCTGAAGCTTTCTTT. The chain is built from TRBV7-8 and TRBJ1-1, with unresolved D. Germline CDR1 SGHVS, CDR2 FQNEAQ. Trimming pared 5 bases from V and 6 bases from J, leaving 10 bases between. The CDR3 is 12 residues long.

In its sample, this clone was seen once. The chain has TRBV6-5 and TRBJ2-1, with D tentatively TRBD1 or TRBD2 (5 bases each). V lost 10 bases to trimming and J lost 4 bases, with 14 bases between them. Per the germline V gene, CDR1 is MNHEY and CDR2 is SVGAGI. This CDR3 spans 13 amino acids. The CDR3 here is CATTYGAYNEQFF. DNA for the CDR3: TGTGCCACCACTTACGGGGCATACAATGAGCAGTTCTTC.

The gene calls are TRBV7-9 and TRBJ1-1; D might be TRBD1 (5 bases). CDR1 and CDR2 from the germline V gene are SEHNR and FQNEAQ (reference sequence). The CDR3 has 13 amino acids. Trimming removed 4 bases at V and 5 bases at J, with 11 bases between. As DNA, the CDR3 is TGTGCCAGCAGCTGGGGAGGGGATACTGAAGCTTTCTTT. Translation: CASSWGGDTEAFF.

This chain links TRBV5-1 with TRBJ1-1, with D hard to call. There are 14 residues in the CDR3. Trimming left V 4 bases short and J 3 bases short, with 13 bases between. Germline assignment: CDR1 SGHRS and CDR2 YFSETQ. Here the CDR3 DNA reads TGCGCCAGCAGCCGTCGGTTGGAGGACACTGAAGCTTTCTTT. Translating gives CASSRRLEDTEAFF. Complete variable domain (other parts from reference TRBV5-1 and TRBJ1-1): KAGVTQTPRYLIKTRGQQVTLSCSPISGHRSVSWYQQTPGQGLQFLFEYFSETQRNKGNFPGRFSGRQFSNSRSEMNVSTLELGDSALYLCASSRRLEDTEAFFGQGTRLTVV.

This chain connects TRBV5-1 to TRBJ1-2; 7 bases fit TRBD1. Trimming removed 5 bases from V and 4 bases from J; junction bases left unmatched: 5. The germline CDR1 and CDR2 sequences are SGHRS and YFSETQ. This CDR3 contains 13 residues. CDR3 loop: CASRDTGVYGYTF. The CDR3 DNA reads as TGCGCCAGCAGAGATACAGGGGTCTATGGCTACACCTTC.

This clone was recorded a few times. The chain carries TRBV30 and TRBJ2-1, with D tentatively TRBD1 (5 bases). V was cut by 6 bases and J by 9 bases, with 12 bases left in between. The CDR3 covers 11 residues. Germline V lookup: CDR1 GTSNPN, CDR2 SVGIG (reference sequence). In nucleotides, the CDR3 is TGTGCCTGTCACGTGGGGCGTGAGCAGTTCTTC. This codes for CACHVGREQFF. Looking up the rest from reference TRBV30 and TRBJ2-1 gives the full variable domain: SQTIHQWPATLVQPVGSPLSLECTVEGTSNPNLYWYRQAAGRGLQLLFYSVGIGQISSEVPQNLSASRPQDRQFILSSKKLLLSDSGFYLCACHVGREQFFGPGTRLTVL.

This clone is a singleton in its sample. CDR3 amino acids: CASSLRTGYGYTF. CDR3 nucleotides: TGTGCCAGCAGTCTAAGGACAGGGTACGGCTACACCTTC. The rearrangement uses TRBV27 and TRBJ1-2, with 8 bases lining up with TRBD1. V was clipped by 5 bases and J by 8 bases; unmatched bases: 7. Germline CDR1 is MNHEY and CDR2 is SMNVEV (reference sequence). The CDR3 length is 13 residues.

The CDR3 sequence is CASSLRASGANTGELFF. CDR3 DNA: TGCGCCAGCAGCTTAAGGGCGTCGGGGGCGAACACCGGGGAGCTGTTTTTT. The chain is built from TRBV5-1 and TRBJ2-2; possibly TRBD2 for D (6 bases). V lost 2 bases and J 0 bases, leaving 14 bases between the germline ends. The CDR3 is 17 residues long. CDR1 and CDR2 (germline): SGHRS, YFSETQ.

DNA for the CDR3: TGCGCCAGCAGCGAAGGGACAGCCGACTCCACCTATAATTCACCCCTCCACTTT. It codes for CASSEGTADSTYNSPLHF. The chain carries TRBV5-1 and TRBJ1-6; 7 positions match TRBD1. CDR1 is SGHRS and CDR2 is YFSETQ in the germline V gene. This CDR3 is 18 amino acids long. Unmatched junction bases numbered 12, after V lost 4 bases and J lost 2 bases. Filled out from reference TRBV5-1 and TRBJ1-6, the complete variable domain reads KAGVTQTPRYLIKTRGQQVTLSCSPISGHRSVSWYQQTPGQGLQFLFEYFSETQRNKGNFPGRFSGRQFSNSRSEMNVSTLELGDSALYLCASSEGTADSTYNSPLHFGNGTRLTVT.